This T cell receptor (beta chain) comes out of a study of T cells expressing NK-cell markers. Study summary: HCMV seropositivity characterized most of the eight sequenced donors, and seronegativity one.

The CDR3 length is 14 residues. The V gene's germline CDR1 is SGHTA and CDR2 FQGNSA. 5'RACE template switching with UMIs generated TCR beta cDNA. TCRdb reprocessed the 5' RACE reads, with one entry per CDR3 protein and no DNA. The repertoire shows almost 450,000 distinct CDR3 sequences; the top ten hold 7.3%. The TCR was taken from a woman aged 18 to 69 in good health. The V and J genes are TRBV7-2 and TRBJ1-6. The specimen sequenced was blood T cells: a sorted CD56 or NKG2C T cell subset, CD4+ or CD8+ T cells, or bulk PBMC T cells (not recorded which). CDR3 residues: CASSYLGQGSPLHF.